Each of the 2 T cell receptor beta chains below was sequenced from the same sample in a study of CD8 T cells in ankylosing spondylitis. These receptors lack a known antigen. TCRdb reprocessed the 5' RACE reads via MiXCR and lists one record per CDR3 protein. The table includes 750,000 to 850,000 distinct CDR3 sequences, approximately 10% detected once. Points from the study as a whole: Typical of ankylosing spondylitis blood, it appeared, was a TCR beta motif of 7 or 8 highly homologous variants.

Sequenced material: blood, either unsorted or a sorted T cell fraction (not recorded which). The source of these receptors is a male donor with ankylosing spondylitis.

CDR3 residues: CSAQGLDKNIQYF. DNA for the CDR3: TGCAGTGCGCAAGGGTTGGACAAAAACATTCAGTACTTC. V gene TRBV20-1 combines with J gene TRBJ2-4; D uncertain. The CDR3 is 13 residues long. CDR1 and CDR2 (germline): DFQATT, SNEGSKA (reference sequence). With 6 bases removed from V and 3 bases from J, the gap between germline ends came to 12 bases.

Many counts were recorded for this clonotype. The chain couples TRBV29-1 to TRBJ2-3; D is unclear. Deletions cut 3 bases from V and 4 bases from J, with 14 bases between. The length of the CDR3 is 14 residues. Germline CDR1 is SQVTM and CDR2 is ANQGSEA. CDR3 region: CSVECRGAPDTQYF. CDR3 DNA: TGCAGCGTTGAGTGTCGTGGAGCACCAGATACGCAGTATTTT.